The text below deals with one T cell receptor beta chain. TCR beta VDJ and CDR3 profiling used genomic DNA as template. TCRdb fed the reads into MiXCR, producing one record per CDR3 protein. The sample shows just over 200,000 distinct CDR3 sequences, 60% to 80% of them seen only once. In patients chosen for sequencing, flow cytometry had shown CD8+CD57+ cell expansion. The sample comes from a study of CD8+CD57+ T cells in acquired aplastic anemia. The sequence came from a human donor with aplastic anemia. Material: sorted CD4+, CD8+, or CD8+CD57+ T cells (not recorded which) from PBMCs.

DNA for the CDR3: TGTGCCACCAGCCTCTCGACAGGGTACGGCAATCAGCCCCAGCATTTT. This codes for CATSLSTGYGNQPQHF. This chain links TRBV15 with TRBJ1-5; 7 positions agree with TRBD1. Looked up from germline, CDR1 is LNHNV and CDR2 is YYDKDF (reference sequence). V was clipped by 5 bases and J by 2 bases; unmatched bases: 9. This CDR3 has 16 residues.